This TCR beta chain appears in the sequencing data of a study of blood T cell repertoires in COVID-19. The repertoire was sequenced with immunoSEQ multiplex PCR; TCRdb's copy has only in-frame clones and lacks some. Seen here are about 110,000 clones, 75% to 85% observed once, and the top ten hold more than 15%. Germline loops: CDR1 SEHNR, CDR2 FQNEAQ (reference sequence). The CDR3 totals 16 residues. The germline V and J ends were trimmed by 0 bases and 4 bases, with 15 bases remaining between them. Sequenced input: peripheral blood. The chain joins TRBV7-9 to TRBJ1-2; D call uncertain. The source of this sequence is a woman in her fifties or sixties with acute or convalescent COVID-19. The CDR3 here is CASSLALEWTTYGYTF. In DNA, the CDR3 is TGTGCCAGCAGCTTAGCGCTTGAGTGGACTACCTATGGCTACACCTTC.